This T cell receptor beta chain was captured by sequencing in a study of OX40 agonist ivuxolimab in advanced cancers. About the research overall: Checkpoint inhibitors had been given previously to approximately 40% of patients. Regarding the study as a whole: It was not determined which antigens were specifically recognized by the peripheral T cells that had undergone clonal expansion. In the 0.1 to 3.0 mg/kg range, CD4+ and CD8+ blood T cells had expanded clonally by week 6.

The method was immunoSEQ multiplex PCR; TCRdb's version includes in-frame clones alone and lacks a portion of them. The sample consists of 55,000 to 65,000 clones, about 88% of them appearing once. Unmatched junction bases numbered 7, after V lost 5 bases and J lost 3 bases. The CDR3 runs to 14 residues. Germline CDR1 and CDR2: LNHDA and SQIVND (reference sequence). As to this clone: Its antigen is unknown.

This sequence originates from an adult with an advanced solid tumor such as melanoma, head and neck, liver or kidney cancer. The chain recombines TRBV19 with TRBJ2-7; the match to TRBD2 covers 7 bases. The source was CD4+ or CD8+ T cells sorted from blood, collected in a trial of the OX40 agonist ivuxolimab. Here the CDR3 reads CASSPNRGDYEQYF. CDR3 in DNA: TGTGCCAGTAGTCCCAATCGGGGGGACTACGAGCAGTACTTC.